This T cell receptor (beta chain) was observed in a study of CD8+ T cells in alopecia areata. Study-wide context: Administration of oral tofacitinib to treated patients was at 5 to 10 mg twice daily. Affected scalp percentage determined the severity score of treated patients.

Concerning this clone: What it binds is not known.

Overall study findings and caveats: Many expanded lesional clones stayed in scalp and blood while on tofacitinib.

Once RNA had been extracted, it was reverse transcribed into cDNA to act as the sequencing template. Produced via immunoSEQ multiplex PCR; TCRdb's table is partial and in-frame only. Counted here are more than 90,000 clones, 50% to 75% occurring once; the ten biggest clones make up about 12%. CDR3 length: 15 amino acids. Germline CDR1 is SEHNR and CDR2 is FQNEAQ (reference sequence). Trimming cost V 5 bases and J 5 bases, with 16 bases left between them. As for treatment: oral pan-JAK inhibitor, 5-10 mg twice daily. This chain joins TRBV7-9 and TRBJ1-5, with D possibly matching TRBD1 (5 bases). The sample here was CD8+ T cells sorted from blood, taken at week 24, from a patient treated with tofacitinib. The TCR originated in a human donor with alopecia areata. This CDR3 reads CASSHSDQGHQPQHF. CDR3 sequence (DNA): TGTGCCAGCAGCCATTCCGATCAGGGCCATCAGCCCCAGCATTTT.